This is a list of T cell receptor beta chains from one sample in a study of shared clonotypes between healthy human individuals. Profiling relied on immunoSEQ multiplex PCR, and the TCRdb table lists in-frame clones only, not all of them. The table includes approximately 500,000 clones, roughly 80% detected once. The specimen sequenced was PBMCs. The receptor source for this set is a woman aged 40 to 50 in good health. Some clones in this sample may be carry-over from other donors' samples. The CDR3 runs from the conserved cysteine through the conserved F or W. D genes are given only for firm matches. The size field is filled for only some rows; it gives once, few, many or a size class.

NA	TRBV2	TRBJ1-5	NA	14	CASSFQAGDQPQHF	TGTGCCAGCAGTTTTCAGGCAGGGGATCAGCCCCAGCATTTT
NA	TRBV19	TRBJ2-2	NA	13	CASSIVTTGELFF	TGTGCCAGTAGTATAGTTACTACCGGGGAGCTGTTTTTT
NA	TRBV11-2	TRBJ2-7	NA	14	CASSPQRRSYEQYF	TGTGCCAGCAGCCCACAGCGCCGCTCCTACGAGCAGTACTTC
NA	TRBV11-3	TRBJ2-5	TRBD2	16	CASSPGGRAGRETQYF	TGTGCCAGCAGCCCCGGCGGGAGGGCCGGGCGGGAGACCCAGTACTTC
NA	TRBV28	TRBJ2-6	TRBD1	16	CASSGQGAPGANVLTF	TGTGCCAGCAGTGGACAGGGAGCGCCCGGGGCCAACGTCCTGACTTTC
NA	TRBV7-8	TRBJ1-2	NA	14	CASSLPGPNYGYTF	TGTGCCAGCAGCCTCCCGGGACCTAACTATGGCTACACCTTC
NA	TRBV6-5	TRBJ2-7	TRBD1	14	CASSRDRKGYEQYF	TGTGCCAGCAGCCGGGACAGAAAAGGCTACGAGCAGTACTTC
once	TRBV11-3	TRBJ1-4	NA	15	CASSFRAGSNEKLFF	TGTGCCAGCAGCTTTCGTGCGGGTTCCAATGAAAAACTGTTTTTT
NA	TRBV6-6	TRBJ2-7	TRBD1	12	CASSTGGVKQYF	TGTGCCAGCAGTACAGGGGGTGTAAAGCAGTACTTC
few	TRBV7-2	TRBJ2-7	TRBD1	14	CASSPGTGGYEQYF	TGTGCCAGCAGCCCCGGGACAGGGGGATACGAGCAGTACTTC
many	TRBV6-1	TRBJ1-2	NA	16	CASSELWVGPTRGYTF	TGTGCCAGCAGTGAATTGTGGGTGGGGCCAACTCGGGGCTACACCTTC
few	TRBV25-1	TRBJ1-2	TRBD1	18	CASSESLPGTGGFYGYTF	TGTGCCAGCAGTGAATCACTACCCGGGACAGGGGGCTTCTATGGCTACACCTTC
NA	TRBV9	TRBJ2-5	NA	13	CASSGRNQETQYF	TGTGCCAGCAGCGGCAGAAACCAAGAGACCCAGTACTTC
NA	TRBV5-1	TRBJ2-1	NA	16	CASSHGGLAEGAEQFF	TGCGCCAGCAGCCATGGGGGGTTGGCAGAAGGGGCTGAGCAGTTCTTC
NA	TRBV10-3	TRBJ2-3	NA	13	CAISGRQADTQYF	TGTGCCATCAGTGGACGACAGGCAGATACGCAGTATTTT
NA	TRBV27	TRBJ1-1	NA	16	CASSSPVPVTDTEAFF	TGTGCCAGCAGTTCCCCAGTCCCAGTCACGGACACTGAAGCTTTCTTT
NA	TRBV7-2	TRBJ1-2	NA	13	CASSQGTTYGYTF	TGTGCCAGCAGCCAGGGGACAACCTATGGCTACACCTTC
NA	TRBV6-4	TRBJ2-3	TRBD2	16	CASSPHGGAGSDTQYF	TGTGCCAGCAGTCCCCACGGGGGAGCGGGATCAGATACGCAGTATTTT
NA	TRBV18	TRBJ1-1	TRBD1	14	CASSPINRGNEAFF	TGTGCCAGCTCACCGATTAACAGGGGGAATGAAGCTTTCTTT
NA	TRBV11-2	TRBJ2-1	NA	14	CASSLGGRGPFQFF	TGTGCCAGCAGCTTAGGGGGGAGGGGGCCCTTTCAGTTCTTC
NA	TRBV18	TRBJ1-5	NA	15	CASSRGQPSNQPQHF	TGTGCCAGCTCACGCGGACAGCCTAGCAATCAGCCCCAGCATTTT
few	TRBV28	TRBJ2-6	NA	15	CASSFRGAGANVLTF	TGTGCCAGCAGTTTCCGAGGGGCTGGGGCCAACGTCCTGACTTTC
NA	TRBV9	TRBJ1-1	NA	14	CASSVVQGGTEAFF	TGTGCCAGCAGCGTAGTCCAGGGCGGCACTGAAGCTTTCTTT
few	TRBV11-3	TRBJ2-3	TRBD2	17	CASSSRSAGGPGDTQYF	TGTGCCAGCAGCTCTAGATCAGCGGGAGGGCCAGGGGATACGCAGTATTTT